This T cell receptor (beta chain) was sequenced in a study of blood T cell repertoires in COVID-19. Study overall: Donors in the United States, Italy and Spain gave samples during acute or convalescent COVID-19. From T cells, B-cell-depleted T cells, or PBMCs came the material, which was cDNA or gDNA.

Trimming stripped 0 bases from V and 2 bases from J, with 9 bases between. Per germline, CDR1 SNHLY and CDR2 FYNNEI. This CDR3 has 15 residues. Authors' data handling: How many nucleated cells were present was estimated from reference gene primer amplification. TCRdb's copy holds only in-frame clones and misses some; the assay was immunoSEQ multiplex PCR. That table is the source of V, J and clone size, and D and trimming were worked out from the DNA. The sample yields 470,000 or so clones, roughly 89% seen once. V usage is TRBV2 and J usage is TRBJ2-3; tentative D call: TRBD2 (6 bases). The sequence derives from a young woman with acute or convalescent COVID-19. The source material was peripheral blood. CDR3 loop: CASSEAGGSTDTQYF. CDR3 DNA sequence: TGTGCCAGCAGTGAAGCGGGGGGATCCACAGATACGCAGTATTTT.